This T cell receptor beta chain was documented in a study of Ad26.COV2.S vaccination and SARS-CoV-2 variants. In the study overall: Within the COV1001 Ad26.COV2.S trial arm, the donor was enrolled. Administration of Ad26.COV2.S was intramuscular, either once or twice 56 days apart. Study-wide findings and caveats: In vaccinated individuals, spike-specific CD8+ and CD4+ T cell responses reportedly displayed substantial breadth.

Measured with immunoSEQ multiplex PCR; TCRdb has only the in-frame clones, and not every one. The sample has approximately 300,000 clones; around 83% are singletons. The treatment is: roughly 20 received Ad26.COV2.S at low or high dose, single or two shots; 5 received placebo; per-sample allocation not given. On day 63 after the first injection, vaccine and placebo recipients gave samples. The vaccine delivered Wuhan-strain SARS-CoV-2 spike through an Ad26 vector. The germline CDR1 and CDR2 sequences are SGHAT and FQNNGV. This CDR3 is 14 amino acids long. V was clipped by 2 bases and J by 12 bases, with 17 bases between them. Details on this clone: The antigen remains undetermined.

The sequencing here drew on peripheral blood, taken in a trial of Ad26.COV2.S vaccine versus placebo. This sequence joins TRBV11-2 and TRBJ2-1, with no clear D. The receptor comes from a person aged 18-65 years who received the Ad26.COV2.S COVID-19 vaccine or a placebo. The CDR3 DNA is TGTGCCAGCAGCTTACGCGACCCTACAATGAGGCAGTTCTTC. Translating it yields CASSLRDPTMRQFF.